This is a list of T cell receptor beta chains from one sample in a study of blood T cells in healthy people across ages. TCRdb used MiXCR to reprocess the 5' RACE reads, holding one entry per CDR3 protein. There are about 840,000 distinct CDR3 sequences in the sample; roughly 29% occur only once, and roughly 10% lies in the top ten. This sample was also put to use in a study of T cells of mothers and their children.

The sample comprised blood. These receptors were collected from a woman between 40 and 55 years old in good health. CDR3s include the opening cysteine and the closing phenylalanine or tryptophan. The D gene is left open where the match is weak. The size of a clone is reported for some rows only, either as once, few or many, or as a class for expanded clones.

V gene,J gene,D gene,clone size,CDR3 length,CDR3 DNA,CDR3 protein
TRBV28,TRBJ1-5,-,-,13,TGTGCCAGCAGTTTGATAAGGGGCAAGCCCCAGCATTTT,CASSLIRGKPQHF
TRBV4-1,TRBJ2-1,-,few,12,TGCGCCAGCAGCCATAGTCTGCGGGAGCAGTTCTTC,CASSHSLREQFF
TRBV12-3/TRBV12-4,TRBJ2-3,-,once,14,TGTGCCAGCAGCTTGGCCTCAGTCGGAGATACGCAGTATTTT,CASSLASVGDTQYF
TRBV28,TRBJ1-2,-,many,13,TGTGCCAGCAGGTACTCAGTCCTCTATGGCTACACCTTC,CASRYSVLYGYTF
TRBV7-2,TRBJ2-3,-,few,13,TGTGCCAGCAACGTGGGGCTCCGGGATACGCAGTATTTT,CASNVGLRDTQYF
TRBV12-3/TRBV12-4,TRBJ1-5,-,many,19,TGTGCCAGCAGTTGGGATCCTCTCGCTCAGGGGAATAGCAATCAGCCCCAGCATTTT,CASSWDPLAQGNSNQPQHF
TRBV20-1,TRBJ2-7,-,few,14,TGCAGTGCTAGAGGAGGACTCCCGAGGGAAGAGCAGTACTTC,CSARGGLPREEQYF
TRBV27,TRBJ1-5,-,few,14,TGTGCCAGCAGTTCCCGGACGGCTGATCAGCCCCAGCATTTT,CASSSRTADQPQHF
TRBV6-2/TRBV6-3,TRBJ2-3,-,-,13,TGTGCCAGCAGTTACTCGATACCCCCCGGGCAGTATTTT,CASSYSIPPGQYF
TRBV12-3/TRBV12-4,TRBJ2-1,-,-,14,TGTGCCAGCAGCCCTCCTACCCCTGACAATGAGCAGTTCTTC,CASSPPTPDNEQFF
TRBV27,TRBJ2-7,TRBD1,many,14,TGTGCCAGCAGTGATCGGGACAGGGTTTACGAGCAGTACTTC,CASSDRDRVYEQYF
TRBV7-2,TRBJ1-2,-,-,13,TGTGCCAGCAGTCTTAACAGGGCTGATGGCTACACCTTC,CASSLNRADGYTF
TRBV20-1,TRBJ2-1,TRBD2,-,13,TGCAGAGGTAGCGGGGGGGCTCAAGAGACCCAGTTCTTC,CRGSGGAQETQFF
TRBV24-1,TRBJ2-3,-,-,16,TGTGCCACCAGTGATTTCGGGGCTAGGGGCACAGATACGCAGTATTTT,CATSDFGARGTDTQYF
TRBV11-2,TRBJ2-5,-,-,14,TGTGCCAGCAGCTTCCTTACGGGCGGGGAGACCCAGTACTTC,CASSFLTGGETQYF
TRBV14,TRBJ2-5,-,few,17,TGTGCCAGCAGCCCCCTAGGGGGCGGGGGACGATTGGAGACCCAGTACTTC,CASSPLGGGGRLETQYF
TRBV6-2/TRBV6-3,TRBJ1-2,TRBD1,-,13,TGTGCCACCAAGGCGACAGGGTCCTATGACTACACCTTC,CATKATGSYDYTF
TRBV28,TRBJ2-7,-,many,14,TGTGCCAGCATTGAGGCCCCGGGGATGGGCGAGCAGTACTTC,CASIEAPGMGEQYF